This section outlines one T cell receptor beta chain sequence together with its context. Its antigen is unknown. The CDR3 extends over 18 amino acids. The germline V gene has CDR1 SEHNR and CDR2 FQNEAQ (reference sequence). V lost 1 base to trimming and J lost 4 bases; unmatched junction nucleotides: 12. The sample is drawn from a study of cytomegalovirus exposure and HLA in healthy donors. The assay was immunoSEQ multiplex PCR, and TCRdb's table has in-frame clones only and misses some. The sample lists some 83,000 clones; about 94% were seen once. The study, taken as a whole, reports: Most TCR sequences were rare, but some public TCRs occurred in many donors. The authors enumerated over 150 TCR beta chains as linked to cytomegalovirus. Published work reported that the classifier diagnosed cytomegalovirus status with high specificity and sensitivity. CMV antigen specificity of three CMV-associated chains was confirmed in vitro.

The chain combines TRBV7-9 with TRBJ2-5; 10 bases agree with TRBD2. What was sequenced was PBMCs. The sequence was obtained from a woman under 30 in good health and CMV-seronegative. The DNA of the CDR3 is TGTGCCAGCAGCTTAGGTAGCGGGGGGACCCCTGGTCGAGAGACCCAGTACTTC. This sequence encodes CASSLGSGGTPGRETQYF.